These T cell receptor beta chains were read from a single sample in a study of vaccination and CD4 T cells after COVID-19. These receptors' antigens are unknown. One entry per CDR3 protein, called by TCRdb with MiXCR from the PCR reads. The data hold about 8,500 distinct CDR3 sequences, with around 42% observed a single time. Sequenced: CD4+ T cells from blood, cultured in vitro. These receptors all come from a human donor in good health. Each CDR3 is given with its conserved first and last residue. The order of the fields is V gene, J gene, CDR3 protein.

TRBV7-9	TRBJ2-1	CASRPGLGSYNEQFF
TRBV20-1	TRBJ1-4	CSARGQGNEKLFF
TRBV6-1	TRBJ2-7	CASTRDRVHEQYF
TRBV20-1	TRBJ2-1	CSARRAWDEQFF
TRBV7-8	TRBJ2-1	CASSLVAGDYNEQFF
TRBV20-1	TRBJ2-3	CSARTGTDTQYF
TRBV30	TRBJ1-1	CAWAGTGTTEAFF
TRBV27	TRBJ1-5	CASRMVGAGDRALNQPQHF
TRBV6-1	TRBJ2-3	CASSEVQLRGDTQYF
TRBV10-2	TRBJ2-3	CASSGGAVSTDTQYF
TRBV12-3/TRBV12-4	TRBJ1-1	CASKIGQGNTEAFF
TRBV12-3/TRBV12-4	TRBJ1-2	CASSLERGGTYGYTF
TRBV24-1	TRBJ1-1	CATSPRENTEAFF
TRBV20-1	TRBJ1-1	CSSKGANTEAFF
TRBV11-1	TRBJ2-5	CASSSGDRGRETQYF
TRBV30	TRBJ1-6	CAWSVPGNSPLHF
TRBV6-5	TRBJ2-3	CASSSGVPTDTQYF
TRBV20-1	TRBJ2-2	CSARATTNTGELFF
TRBV6-5	TRBJ2-7	CASSYPGTGWDEQYF
TRBV12-3/TRBV12-4	TRBJ1-3	CASSGGISRANTIYF
TRBV6-1	TRBJ2-5	CASRPGWAGETQYF
TRBV20-1	TRBJ1-6	CSARDSGNSANSPLHF
TRBV28	TRBJ1-6	CASSSGGTRPGSYNSPLHF
TRBV25-1	TRBJ1-1	CASNSPGRGQGNTEAFF
TRBV7-9	TRBJ2-1	CASSLVAGGPANEQFF
TRBV7-9	TRBJ2-1	CASRGAGPRTNEQFF
TRBV14	TRBJ1-5	CASGYRAPQHF
TRBV19	TRBJ2-1	CASSIAFRGLYYNEQFF
TRBV7-9	TRBJ2-7	CASSLRGRDRMSGYEQYF
TRBV2	TRBJ2-5	CASSEGVETQYF
TRBV7-7	TRBJ1-5	CASSRRQGEPQHF
TRBV20-1	TRBJ2-2	CSGAPNTGELFF
TRBV11-2	TRBJ1-1	CASSLMRQGVGTEAFF
TRBV6-1	TRBJ2-7	CASSPLAGAGVQYF
TRBV7-2	TRBJ2-1	CASSLTGYNEQFF
TRBV12-3/TRBV12-4	TRBJ1-1	CASSFNGGTEAFF
TRBV18	TRBJ2-7	CASSPSVTNLGAEQYF
TRBV7-9	TRBJ2-1	CASSPTGPNEQFF
TRBV25-1	TRBJ1-1	CASSESGRTAEAFF
TRBV28	TRBJ1-6	CASSEALGSPLHF
TRBV6-1	TRBJ1-5	CASSPLYLSSNQPQHF
TRBV19	TRBJ2-1	CASSIDRDRDREQFF
TRBV12-3/TRBV12-4	TRBJ1-2	CASSLRGRSYGYTF
TRBV4-1	TRBJ2-5	CASSQEDRAQETQYF